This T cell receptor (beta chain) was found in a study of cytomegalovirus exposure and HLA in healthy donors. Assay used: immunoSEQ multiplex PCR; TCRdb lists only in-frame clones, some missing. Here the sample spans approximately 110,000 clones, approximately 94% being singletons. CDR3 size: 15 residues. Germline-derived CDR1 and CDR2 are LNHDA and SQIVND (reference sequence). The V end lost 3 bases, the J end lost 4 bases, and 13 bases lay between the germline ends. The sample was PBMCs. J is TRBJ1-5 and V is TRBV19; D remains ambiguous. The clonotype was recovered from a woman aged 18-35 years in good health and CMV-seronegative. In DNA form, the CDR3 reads TGTGCCAGTAGTATCTTTTACCCCGGGAATCAGCCCCAGCATTTT. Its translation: CASSIFYPGNQPQHF.